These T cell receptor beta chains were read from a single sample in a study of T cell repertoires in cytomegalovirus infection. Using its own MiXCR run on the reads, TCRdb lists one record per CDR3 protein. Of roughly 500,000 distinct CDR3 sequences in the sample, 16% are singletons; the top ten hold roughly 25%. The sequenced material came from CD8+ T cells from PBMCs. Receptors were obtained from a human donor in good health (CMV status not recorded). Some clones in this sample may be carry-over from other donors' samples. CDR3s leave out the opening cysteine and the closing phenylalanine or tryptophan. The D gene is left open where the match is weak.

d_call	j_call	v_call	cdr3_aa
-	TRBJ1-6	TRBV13	ASSSRWVGNSPLQ
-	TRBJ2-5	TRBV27	ASSLWGRPETQY
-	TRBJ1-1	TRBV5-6	ASSLGRTPEAF
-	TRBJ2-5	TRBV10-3	AISDPNSLETQY
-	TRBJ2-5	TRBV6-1	ASSEGRYQETQY
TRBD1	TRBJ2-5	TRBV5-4	ASRGQYQETQY
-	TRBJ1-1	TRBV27	ASRQSTLNTEAF
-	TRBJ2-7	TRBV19	ASAGRDQSYEQY
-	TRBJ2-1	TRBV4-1	ASSHPWGGPYNEQF
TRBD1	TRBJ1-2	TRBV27	ASSLAGTGALIYGYT
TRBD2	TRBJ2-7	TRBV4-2	ASSQDAAGVYEQY
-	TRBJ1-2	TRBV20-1	SARDRRTGYGYT
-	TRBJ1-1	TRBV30	AWSEGRNTEAF
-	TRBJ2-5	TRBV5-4	ASSPDGGFVEETQY
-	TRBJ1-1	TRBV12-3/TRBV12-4	ASSLGGDAF
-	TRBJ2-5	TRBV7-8	ASSSYTYQETQY
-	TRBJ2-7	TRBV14	ASSRIGTFGEY
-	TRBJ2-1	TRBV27	ASSLRGLSYNEQF
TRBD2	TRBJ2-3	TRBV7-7	ASSPRTGGVDTQY
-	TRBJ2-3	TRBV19	ASSEDTLTSTDTQY
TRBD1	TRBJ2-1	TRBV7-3	ASSPRDRGVEQF
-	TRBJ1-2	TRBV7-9	ASSSPETGSWDGYT
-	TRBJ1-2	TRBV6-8	ASILRGGGNYGYT
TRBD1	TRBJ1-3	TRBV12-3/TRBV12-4	ASIGDRALY
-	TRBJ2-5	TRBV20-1	SARDREQGGGETQY
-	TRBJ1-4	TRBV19	ASRRKGTTNEKLF
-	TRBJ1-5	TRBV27	ASSRVAQQPQH
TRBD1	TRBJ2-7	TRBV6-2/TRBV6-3	ASSKQGAPLCEQY
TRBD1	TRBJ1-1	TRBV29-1	SVEGYRGEAF
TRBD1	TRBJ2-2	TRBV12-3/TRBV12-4	ASRTAGTGKLGNTGELF
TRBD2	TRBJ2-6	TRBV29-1	SVEDRGGLGANVLT
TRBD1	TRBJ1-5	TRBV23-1	ASQDREGNQPQH
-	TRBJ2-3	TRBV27	ASSSRSGLSTDTQY
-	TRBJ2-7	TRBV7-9	ASIPPGVDEQY
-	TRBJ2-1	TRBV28	ASSLHLERDTYNEQF
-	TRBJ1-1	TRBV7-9	ASSSPLDVSAAF
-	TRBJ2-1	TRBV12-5	ASGLGTYNEQF
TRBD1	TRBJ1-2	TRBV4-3	ASSQGTGGSGYT
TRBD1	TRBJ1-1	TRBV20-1	SARSSGTGNTEAF
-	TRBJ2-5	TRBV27	ASSPSGSGQETQY
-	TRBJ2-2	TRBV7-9	ASSSPPGPGVGGNYTGELF
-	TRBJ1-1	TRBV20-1	SASTGLNTEAF
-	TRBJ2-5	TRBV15	ATSRAAFKETQY
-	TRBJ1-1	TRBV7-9	ASSTTGAQSNTEAF
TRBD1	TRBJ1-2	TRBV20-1	SAPTQGLDT
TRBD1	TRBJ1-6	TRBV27	ASSRDSYNSPLH
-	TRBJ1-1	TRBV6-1	ASRIGVRAPNTEAF
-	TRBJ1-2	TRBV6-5	ASISQGRGYT
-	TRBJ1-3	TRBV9	ASSVEGHSAPSGNTIY
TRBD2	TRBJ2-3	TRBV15	ATSRDSGGGAPDTQY
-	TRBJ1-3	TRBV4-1	ASSQDLRNTIY
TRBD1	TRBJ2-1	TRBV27	ASSLDRDIGQF
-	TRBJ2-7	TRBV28	ASREAELYEQY
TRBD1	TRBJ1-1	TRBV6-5	ASSPGQGASVTEAF
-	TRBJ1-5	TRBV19	ASSIAARGPGSNQPQH
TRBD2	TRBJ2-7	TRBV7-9	ASSPLAGGPEGQY
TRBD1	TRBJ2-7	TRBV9	ASSRTGTQGGEQY
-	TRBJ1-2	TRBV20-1	SARVPLTGWSYGYT
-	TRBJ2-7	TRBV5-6	ASSPPSTYEQY